This TCR beta chain was recovered during a study of blood T cells in healthy people across ages. For the second PCR, which ran for about 7 to 11 cycles, a sample-barcoded 5' primer and a J-beta primer mix were used. TCRdb called the 5' RACE reads again in MiXCR, with one record for every CDR3 protein. The sample shows fewer than 2,000,000 distinct CDR3 sequences, about 32% of them seen only once. V lost 8 bases to trimming and J lost 3 bases, with 12 bases between them. CDR3 length equals 13 residues. The germline V gene has CDR1 SGHTA and CDR2 FQGTGA. Sequenced sample: blood. The chain joins TRBV7-3 to TRBJ2-3; the D call may be TRBD1 or TRBD2 (5 bases each). The source of this sequence is a woman aged 25-40 years in good health. The CDR3 loop reads CASSRDQTDTQYF. CDR3 DNA sequence: TGTGCCAGCTCTAGGGACCAAACAGATACGCAGTATTTT.